This TCR beta chain emerged from a study of PD-1 blockade in classical Hodgkin lymphoma. The V gene's germline CDR1 is SGHDN and CDR2 FVKESK. The CDR3 is 14 amino acids. Regarding this clone: The antigen remains unidentified.

TCRdb's copy holds only in-frame clones and misses some; the assay was immunoSEQ multiplex PCR. The table includes approximately 52,000 clones, around 67% detected once. Every patient relapsed after autologous stem cell transplantation, and brentuximab vedotin exposure varied. Whole-study results and caveats: What caused the repertoire differences, perhaps disease activity or prior therapy, remains undefined. Baseline diversity was lower in partial responders and progressors than complete responders. Relapsed/refractory patients reportedly had lower baseline diversity than newly diagnosed patients.

The receptor's source is a human donor with classical Hodgkin lymphoma. V gene TRBV14 combines with J gene TRBJ2-5; D remains unclear. The assigned J gene may be wrong: the sequence end matches TRBJ2-7 better. Sequences were derived from peripheral blood mononuclear cells (PBMCs), sampled before the second cycle of nivolumab. The CDR3 DNA follows: TGTGCCAGCAGCTTGAGTGGTATCTCCTACGAGCAGTACTTC. Translated, it gives CASSLSGISYEQYF.